Sequencing of this T cell receptor beta chain was carried out in a study of cytomegalovirus exposure and HLA in healthy donors. TCRdb's table, derived via immunoSEQ multiplex PCR, lists solely in-frame clones and lacks some. The sample carries 55,000 to 70,000 clones, approximately 90% recorded once. Per the germline V gene, CDR1 is LGHNA and CDR2 is YSLEER. V was pared by 1 base and J by 8 bases, with 17 bases between. The CDR3 runs 15 residues. A word on this clone: The antigen remains undetermined.

Study-wide findings and caveats: Diagnosis of cytomegalovirus status made by the classifier reportedly showed high specificity and sensitivity.

The chain combines TRBV4-3 with TRBJ2-5, with D perhaps matching TRBD2 (7 bases). The receptor comes from a young man in good health and CMV-seronegative. The sequenced sample consisted of PBMCs. The CDR3 DNA sequence: TGCGCCAGCAGCCAAGCGGGAAGGGGGAGGGGAACCCAGTACTTC. It yields the protein CASSQAGRGRGTQYF.